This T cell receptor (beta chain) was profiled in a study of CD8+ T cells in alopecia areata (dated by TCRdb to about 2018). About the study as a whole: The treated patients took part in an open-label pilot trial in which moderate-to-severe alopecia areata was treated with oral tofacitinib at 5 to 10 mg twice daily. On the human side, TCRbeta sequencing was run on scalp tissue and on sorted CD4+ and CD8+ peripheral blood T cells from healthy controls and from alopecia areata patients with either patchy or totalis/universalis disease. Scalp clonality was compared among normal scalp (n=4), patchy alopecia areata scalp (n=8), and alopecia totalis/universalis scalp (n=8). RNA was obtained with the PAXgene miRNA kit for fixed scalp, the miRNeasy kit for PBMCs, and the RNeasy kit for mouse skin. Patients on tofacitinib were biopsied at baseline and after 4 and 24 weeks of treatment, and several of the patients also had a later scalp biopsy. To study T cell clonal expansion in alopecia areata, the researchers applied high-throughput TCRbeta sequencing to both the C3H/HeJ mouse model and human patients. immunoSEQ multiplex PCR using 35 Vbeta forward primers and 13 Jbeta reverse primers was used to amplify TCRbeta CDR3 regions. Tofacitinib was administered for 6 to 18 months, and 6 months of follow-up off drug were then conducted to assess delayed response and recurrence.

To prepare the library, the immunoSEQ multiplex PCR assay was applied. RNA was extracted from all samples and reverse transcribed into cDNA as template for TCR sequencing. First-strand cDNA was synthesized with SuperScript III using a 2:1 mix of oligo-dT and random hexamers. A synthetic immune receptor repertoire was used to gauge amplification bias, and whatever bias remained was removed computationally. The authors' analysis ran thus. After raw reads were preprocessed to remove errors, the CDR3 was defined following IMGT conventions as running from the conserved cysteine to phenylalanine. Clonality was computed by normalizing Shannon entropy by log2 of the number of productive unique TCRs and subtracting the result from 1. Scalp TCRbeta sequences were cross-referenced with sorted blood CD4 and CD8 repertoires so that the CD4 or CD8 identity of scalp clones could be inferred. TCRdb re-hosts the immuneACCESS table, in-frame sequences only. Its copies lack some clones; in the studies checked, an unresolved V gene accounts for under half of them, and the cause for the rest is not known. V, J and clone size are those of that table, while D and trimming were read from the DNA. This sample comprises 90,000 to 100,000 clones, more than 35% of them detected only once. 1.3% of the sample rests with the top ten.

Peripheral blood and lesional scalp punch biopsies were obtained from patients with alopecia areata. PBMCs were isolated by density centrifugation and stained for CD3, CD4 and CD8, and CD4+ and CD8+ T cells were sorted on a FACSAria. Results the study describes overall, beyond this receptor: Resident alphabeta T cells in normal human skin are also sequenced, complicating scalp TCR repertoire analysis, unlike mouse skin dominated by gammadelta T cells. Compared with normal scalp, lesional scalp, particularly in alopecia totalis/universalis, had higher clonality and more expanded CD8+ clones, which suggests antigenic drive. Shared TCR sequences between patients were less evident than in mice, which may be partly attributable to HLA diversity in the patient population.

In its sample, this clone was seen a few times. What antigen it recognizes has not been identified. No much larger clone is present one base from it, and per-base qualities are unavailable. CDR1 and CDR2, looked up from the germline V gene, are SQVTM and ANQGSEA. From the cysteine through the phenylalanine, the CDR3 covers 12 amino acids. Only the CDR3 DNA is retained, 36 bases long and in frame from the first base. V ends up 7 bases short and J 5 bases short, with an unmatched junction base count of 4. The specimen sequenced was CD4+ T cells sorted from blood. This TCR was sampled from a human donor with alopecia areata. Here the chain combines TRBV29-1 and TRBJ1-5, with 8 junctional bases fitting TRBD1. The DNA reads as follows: TGCAGCGCCGTACAGGGGGATCAGCCCCAGCATTTT. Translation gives CSAVQGDQPQHF.